One and the same sample provided the 17 T cell receptor beta chains below, sequenced in a study of STAT5B mutations in CD4+ large granular lymphocyte leukemia. Profiling relied on immunoSEQ multiplex PCR, and the TCRdb table lists in-frame clones only, not all of them. The sample records thousands of clones, roughly 90% being singletons. Sequenced material: PBMCs. The receptors derive from a woman in her 70s with CD4+ T-cell large granular lymphocyte leukemia.

This chain uses TRBV18 with TRBJ1-3; D remains ambiguous. The CDR3 spans 15 residues. V lost 4 bases, J lost 0 bases, and 10 bases lay in between. Germline CDR1 is KGHSH and CDR2 is LQKENI. In DNA, the CDR3 is TGTGCCAGCTCACTCGACCAGAGCTCTGGAAACACCATATATTTT. It is translated as CASSLDQSSGNTIYF.

In its sample, this clone was seen a few times. This chain uses TRBV5-4 with TRBJ2-1; 7 bases fit TRBD2. The V segment lost 4 bases and the J segment 7 bases; nucleotides outside the gene matches: 17. Germline V CDR1 and CDR2: SGHNT, YYREEE (reference sequence). The CDR3 contains 17 residues. As DNA, the CDR3 is TGTGCCAGCAGCCCCCGGGGCGGGGGACCTAAGGAAAATGAGCAGTTCTTC. The encoded protein is CASSPRGGGPKENEQFF. Variable domain in full (rest from reference TRBV5-4 and TRBJ2-1): ETGVTQSPTHLIKTRGQQVTLRCSSQSGHNTVSWYQQALGQGPQFIFQYYREEENGRGNFPPRFSGLQFPNYSSELNVNALELDDSALYLCASSPRGGGPKENEQFFGPGTRLTVL.

DNA for the CDR3: TGTGCCAGCAGCTCGGACAGGGACACTGAAGCTTTCTTT. Translating it yields CASSSDRDTEAFF. This rearrangement joins TRBV7-6 to TRBJ1-1; 8 bases are a match to TRBD1. The CDR3 consists of 13 residues. Germline CDR1 reads SGHVS; CDR2 reads FNYEAQ. With 4 bases clipped from V and 3 bases from J, the junction kept 1 base outside the gene matches.

The sample holds a few counts of this clone. The chain employs TRBV29-1 and TRBJ1-2; D unclear. The CDR3 has 10 amino acids. Germline CDR1 SQVTM, CDR2 ANQGSEA. The V end was cut by 4 bases, the J end by 8 bases, with 8 bases between. The CDR3 loop is CSVGETGYTF. The CDR3 DNA reads as TGCAGCGTTGGAGAGACGGGCTACACCTTC.

The chain has TRBV2 and TRBJ2-2; TRBD2 matches at 10 bases. CDR1 is SNHLY, CDR2 FYNNEI, per germline. Trimming took 9 bases from V and 4 from J; bases not matched to a gene: 8. The CDR3 is 15 amino acids. CDR3 loop: CASTKLAGATGELFF. The CDR3 DNA is TGTGCCAGTACCAAGCTAGCGGGGGCCACCGGGGAGCTGTTTTTT.

The chain employs TRBV5-1 and TRBJ1-5; 7 bases map to TRBD1. This CDR3 has 14 amino acids. With V trimmed by 4 bases and J by 2 bases, 3 bases remained unmatched. Germline V lookup: CDR1 SGHRS, CDR2 YFSETQ. The chain's CDR3 is CASSAGQGNQPQHF. In DNA form, the CDR3 reads TGCGCCAGCAGCGCCGGACAGGGCAATCAGCCCCAGCATTTT.

The chain joins TRBV7-2 to TRBJ1-2; no reliable D call. The CDR3 totals 17 residues. Germline V gives CDR1 SGHTA, CDR2 FQGNSA. The germline V and J ends were trimmed by 5 bases and 3 bases, with 22 bases remaining between them. CDR3 DNA: TGTGCCAGCAGCCCCCAATGGGGTGGCTCAGCTTACTATGGCTACACCTTC. This gives the protein CASSPQWGGSAYYGYTF.

This clone was recorded only once. The chain combines TRBV9 with TRBJ2-2; D is perhaps TRBD1 or TRBD2 (6 bases each). Trimming removed 2 bases from V and 1 base from J, with 9 bases in between. Germline CDR1 reads SGDLS; CDR2 reads YYNGEE. The CDR3 is 15 amino acids. CDR3 sequence: CASSVGGRNTGELFF. CDR3 DNA sequence: TGTGCCAGCAGCGTGGGGGGCCGGAACACCGGGGAGCTGTTTTTT.

This rearrangement joins TRBV28 to TRBJ1-4, with D perhaps matching TRBD1 (5 bases). The CDR3 has 13 residues. CDR1 is MDHEN, CDR2 SYDVKM, per germline. V gave up 1 base and J gave up 7 bases, with 7 bases separating them. This chain's CDR3 is CASSLSGTEKLFF. In DNA form, the CDR3 reads TGTGCCAGCAGTTTATCTGGGACTGAAAAACTGTTTTTT.

The chain joins TRBV27 to TRBJ1-1, with unresolved D. There are 13 residues in the CDR3. Germline V gene sequence: CDR1 MNHEY, CDR2 SMNVEV (reference sequence). Trimming cost V 6 bases and J 3 bases, with 11 bases left between them. As DNA, the CDR3 is TGTGCCAGCAGGTTGGCGGGTTACACTGAAGCTTTCTTT. As protein: CASRLAGYTEAFF.

The chain uses TRBV15 and TRBJ1-2; TRBD1 is a possible D gene (5 bases). Trimming took off 1 base at V and 0 bases at J, with 6 bases between the two ends. The V gene's germline CDR1 is LNHNV and CDR2 YYDKDF (reference sequence). The CDR3 loop spans 14 amino acids. CDR3 in DNA: TGTGCCACCAGCAGAGGCAGGGCTAACTATGGCTACACCTTC. Translation: CATSRGRANYGYTF.

The chain links TRBV29-1 to TRBJ1-2, with a weak D call TRBD1 (6 bases). The CDR3 spans 12 residues. The ends were cut back, 3 bases at V and 8 bases at J, with 13 bases in the middle. The germline gives CDR1 SQVTM, CDR2 ANQGSEA. This CDR3 reads CSVEAGVYGYTF. The DNA for the CDR3 is TGCAGCGTTGAGGCAGGGGTTTACGGCTACACCTTC.

V gene TRBV11-2 combines with J gene TRBJ1-5; a possible D gene is TRBD1 (6 bases). Germline V gives CDR1 SGHAT, CDR2 FQNNGV. The CDR3 contains 15 residues. Trimming removed 5 bases at V and 4 bases at J, with 15 bases between. CDR3 loop: CASSPQGIPNQPQHF. CDR3 sequence (DNA): TGTGCCAGCAGCCCCCAGGGGATCCCTAATCAGCCCCAGCATTTT.

The chain couples TRBV18 to TRBJ2-2; maybe TRBD1 (5 bases). Between the trimmed V and J ends, which lost 1 base and 7 bases, there was a span of 13 bases. The CDR3 is 15 residues long. Germline V lookup: CDR1 KGHSH, CDR2 LQKENI. CDR3 amino acids: CASSPLAGKSGELFF. The CDR3 DNA follows: TGTGCCAGCTCACCACTGGCAGGGAAGAGCGGGGAGCTGTTTTTT.

The chain links TRBV7-9 to TRBJ1-2; D might be TRBD1 (5 bases). The CDR3 length is 14 residues. Germline V gene sequence: CDR1 SEHNR, CDR2 FQNEAQ (reference sequence). Trimming took 5 bases from V and 4 from J, leaving 14 bases between them. The DNA of the CDR3 is TGTGCCAGCAGCCTGCCGACAGATATCTATGGCTACACCTTC. Translation: CASSLPTDIYGYTF.

V gene TRBV5-6 combines with J gene TRBJ1-1; possible D gene TRBD1, 5 bases. V dropped 5 bases and J dropped 6 bases, with 20 bases sitting between them. CDR3 length: 15 residues. The germline gives CDR1 SGHDT, CDR2 YYEEEE. The CDR3 region is CASSTGPGGFSEAFF. The CDR3 DNA reads as TGTGCCAGCAGTACGGGTCCGGGGGGATTCTCTGAAGCTTTCTTT.

This rearrangement joins TRBV5-5 to TRBJ2-1, with D perhaps matching TRBD1 or TRBD2 (5 bases each). V lost 4 bases, J lost 6 bases, and 11 bases lay in between. This CDR3 has 13 amino acids. The germline V gene encodes CDR1 SGHKS and CDR2 YYEKEE (reference sequence). CDR3: CASSPGTVNEQFF. The CDR3 DNA follows: TGTGCCAGCAGCCCAGGGACGGTCAATGAGCAGTTCTTC.